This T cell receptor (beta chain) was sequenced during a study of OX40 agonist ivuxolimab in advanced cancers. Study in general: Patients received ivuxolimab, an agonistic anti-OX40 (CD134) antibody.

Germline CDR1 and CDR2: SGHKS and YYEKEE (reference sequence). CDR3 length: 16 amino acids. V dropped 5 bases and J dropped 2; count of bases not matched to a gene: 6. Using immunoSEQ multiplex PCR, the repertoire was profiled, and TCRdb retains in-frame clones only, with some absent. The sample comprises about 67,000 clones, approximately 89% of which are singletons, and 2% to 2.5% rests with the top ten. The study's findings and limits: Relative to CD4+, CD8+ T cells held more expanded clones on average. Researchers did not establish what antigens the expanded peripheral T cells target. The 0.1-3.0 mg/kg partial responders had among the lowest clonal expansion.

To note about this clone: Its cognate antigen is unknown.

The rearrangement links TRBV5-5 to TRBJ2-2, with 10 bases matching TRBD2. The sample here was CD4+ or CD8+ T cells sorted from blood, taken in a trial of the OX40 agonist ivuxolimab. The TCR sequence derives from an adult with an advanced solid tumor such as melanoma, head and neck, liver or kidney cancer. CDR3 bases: TGTGCCAGCAGGCCAACTAGCGGGATCAACACCGGGGAGCTGTTTTTT. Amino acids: CASRPTSGINTGELFF.